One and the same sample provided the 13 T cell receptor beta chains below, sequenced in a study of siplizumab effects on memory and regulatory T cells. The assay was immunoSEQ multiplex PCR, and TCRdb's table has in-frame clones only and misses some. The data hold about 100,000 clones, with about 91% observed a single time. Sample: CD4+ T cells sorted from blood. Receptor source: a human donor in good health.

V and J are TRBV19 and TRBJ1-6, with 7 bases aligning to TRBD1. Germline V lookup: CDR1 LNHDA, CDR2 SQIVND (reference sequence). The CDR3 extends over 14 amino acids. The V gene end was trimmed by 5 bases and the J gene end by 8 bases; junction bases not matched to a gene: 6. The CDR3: CASSVTGVDSPLHF. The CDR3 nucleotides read TGTGCCAGTAGTGTTACAGGGGTAGATTCACCCCTCCACTTT.

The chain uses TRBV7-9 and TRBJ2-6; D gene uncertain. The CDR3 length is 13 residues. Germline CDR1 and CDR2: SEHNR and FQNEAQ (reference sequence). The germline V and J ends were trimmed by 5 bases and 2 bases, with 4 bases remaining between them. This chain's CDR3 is CASSAPGANVLTF. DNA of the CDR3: TGTGCCAGCAGCGCACCTGGGGCCAACGTCCTGACTTTC. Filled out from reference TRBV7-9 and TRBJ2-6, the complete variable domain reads DTGVSQNPRHKITKRGQNVTFRCDPISEHNRLYWYRQTLGQGPEFLTYFQNEAQLEKSRLLSDRFSAERPKGSFSTLEIQRTEQGDSAMYLCASSAPGANVLTFGAGSRLTVL.

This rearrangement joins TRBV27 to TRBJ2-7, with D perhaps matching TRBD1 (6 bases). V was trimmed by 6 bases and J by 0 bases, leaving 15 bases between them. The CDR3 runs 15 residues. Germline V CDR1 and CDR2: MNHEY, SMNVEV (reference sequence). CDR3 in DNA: TGTGCCAGCAGACCACAGGGCCAGTACTCCTACGAGCAGTACTTC. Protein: CASRPQGQYSYEQYF.

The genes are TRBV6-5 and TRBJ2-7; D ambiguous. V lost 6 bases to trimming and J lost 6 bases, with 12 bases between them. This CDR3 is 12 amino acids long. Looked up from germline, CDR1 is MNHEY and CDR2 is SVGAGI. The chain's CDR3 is CASSTSGAEQYF. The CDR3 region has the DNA TGTGCCAGCAGCACCTCTGGTGCCGAGCAGTACTTC.

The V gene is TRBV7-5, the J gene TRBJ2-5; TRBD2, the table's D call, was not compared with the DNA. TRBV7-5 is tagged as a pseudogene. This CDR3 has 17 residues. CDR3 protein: CVRSSPARGWDQETQYF. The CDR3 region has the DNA TGTGTCAGAAGCTCCCCTGCCCGAGGGTGGGACCAAGAGACCCAGTACTTC.

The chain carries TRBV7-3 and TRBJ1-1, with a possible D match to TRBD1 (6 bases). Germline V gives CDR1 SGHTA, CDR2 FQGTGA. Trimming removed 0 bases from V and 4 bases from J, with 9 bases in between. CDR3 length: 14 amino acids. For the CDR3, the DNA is TGTGCCAGCAGCTTAACTACCAGGGGCACTGAAGCTTTCTTT. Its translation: CASSLTTRGTEAFF.

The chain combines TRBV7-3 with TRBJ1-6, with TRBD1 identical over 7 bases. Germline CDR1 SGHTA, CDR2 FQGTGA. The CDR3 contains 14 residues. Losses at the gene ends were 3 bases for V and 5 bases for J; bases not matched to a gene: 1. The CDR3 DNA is TGTGCCAGCAGCTTGACAGGGAATAATTCACCCCTCCACTTT. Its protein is CASSLTGNNSPLHF.

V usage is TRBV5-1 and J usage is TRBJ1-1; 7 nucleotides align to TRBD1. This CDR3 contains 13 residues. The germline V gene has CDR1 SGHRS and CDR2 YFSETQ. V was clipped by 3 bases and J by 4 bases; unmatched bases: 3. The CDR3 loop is CASSSTGITEAFF. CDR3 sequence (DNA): TGCGCCAGCAGCTCGACAGGGATCACTGAAGCTTTCTTT.

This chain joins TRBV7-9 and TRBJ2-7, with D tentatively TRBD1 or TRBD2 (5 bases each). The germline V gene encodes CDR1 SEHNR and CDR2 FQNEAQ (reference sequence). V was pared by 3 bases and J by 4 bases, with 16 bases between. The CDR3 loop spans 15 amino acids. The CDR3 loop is CASSLDGTRRYEQYF. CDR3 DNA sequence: TGTGCCAGCAGCTTGGACGGGACCCGCCGTTACGAGCAGTACTTC.

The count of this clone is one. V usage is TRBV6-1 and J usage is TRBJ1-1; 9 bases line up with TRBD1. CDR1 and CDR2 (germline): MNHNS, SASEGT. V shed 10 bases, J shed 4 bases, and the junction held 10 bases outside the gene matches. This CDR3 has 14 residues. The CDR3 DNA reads TGTGCCAACCGAGGACAGGGGCCGGGCACTGAAGCTTTCTTT. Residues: CANRGQGPGTEAFF.

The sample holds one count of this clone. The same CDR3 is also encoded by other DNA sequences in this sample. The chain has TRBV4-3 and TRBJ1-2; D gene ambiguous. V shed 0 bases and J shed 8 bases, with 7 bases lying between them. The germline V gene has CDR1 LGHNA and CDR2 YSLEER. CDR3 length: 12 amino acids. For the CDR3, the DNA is TGCGCCAGCAGCCAAGAAGGAGGAGGCTACACCTTC. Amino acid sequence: CASSQEGGGYTF.

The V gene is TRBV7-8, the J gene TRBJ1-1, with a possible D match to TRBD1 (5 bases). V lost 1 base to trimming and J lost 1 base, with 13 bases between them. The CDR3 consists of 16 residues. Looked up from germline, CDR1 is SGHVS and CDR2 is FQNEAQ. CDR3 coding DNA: TGTGCCAGCAGCTTAGGGGCAGGGAAGCGGAACACTGAAGCTTTCTTT. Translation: CASSLGAGKRNTEAFF.

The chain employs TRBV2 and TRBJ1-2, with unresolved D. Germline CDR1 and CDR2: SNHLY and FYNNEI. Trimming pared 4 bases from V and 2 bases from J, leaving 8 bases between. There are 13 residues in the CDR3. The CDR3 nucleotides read TGTGCCAGCAGTGTAGGCAGGAACTATGGCTACACCTTC. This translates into CASSVGRNYGYTF.